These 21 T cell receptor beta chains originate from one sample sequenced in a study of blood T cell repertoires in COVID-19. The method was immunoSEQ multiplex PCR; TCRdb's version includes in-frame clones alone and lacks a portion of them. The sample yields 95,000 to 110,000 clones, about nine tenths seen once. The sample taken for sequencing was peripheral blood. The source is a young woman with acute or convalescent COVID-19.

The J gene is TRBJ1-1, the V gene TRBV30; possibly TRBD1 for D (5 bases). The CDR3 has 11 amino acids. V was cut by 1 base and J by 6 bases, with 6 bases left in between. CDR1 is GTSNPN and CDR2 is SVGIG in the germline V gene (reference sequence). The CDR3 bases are TGTGCCTGGAGTGAACAGGCTGAAGCTTTCTTT. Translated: CAWSEQAEAFF.

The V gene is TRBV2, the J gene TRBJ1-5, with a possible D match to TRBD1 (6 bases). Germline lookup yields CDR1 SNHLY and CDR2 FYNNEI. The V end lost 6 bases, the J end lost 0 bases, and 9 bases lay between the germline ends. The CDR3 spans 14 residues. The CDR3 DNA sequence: TGTGCCAGCAGGGGGGACACTAGCAATCAGCCCCAGCATTTT. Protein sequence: CASRGDTSNQPQHF.

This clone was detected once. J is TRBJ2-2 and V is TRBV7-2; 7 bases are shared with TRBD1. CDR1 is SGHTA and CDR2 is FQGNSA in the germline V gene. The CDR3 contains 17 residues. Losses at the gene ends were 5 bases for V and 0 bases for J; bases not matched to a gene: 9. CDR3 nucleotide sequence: TGTGCCAGCAGCCCGGCGTGGCAGGGGGCGAACACCGGGGAGCTGTTTTTT. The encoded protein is CASSPAWQGANTGELFF.

CDR3 sequence reads: CASSLAPAGANYGYTF. The CDR3 DNA sequence: TGTGCCAGCAGCTTAGCGCCGGCGGGAGCTAACTATGGCTACACCTTC. V is TRBV7-8 and J is TRBJ1-2; D is uncertain. The CDR3 covers 16 residues. Trimming shortened V by 0 bases and J by 0 bases, and 11 bases separated the two germline ends. Germline-derived CDR1 and CDR2 are SGHVS and FQNEAQ.

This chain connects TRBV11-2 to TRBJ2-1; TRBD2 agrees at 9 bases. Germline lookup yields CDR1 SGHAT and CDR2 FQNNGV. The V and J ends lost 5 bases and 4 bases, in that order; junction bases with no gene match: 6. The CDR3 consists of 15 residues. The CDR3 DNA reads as TGTGCCAGCAGCCTAGCGGGAAAGTTGTACAATGAGCAGTTCTTC. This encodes CASSLAGKLYNEQFF.

The CDR3 reads CASSPRQDYSPLHF. The CDR3 DNA reads TGTGCCAGCTCACCGCGACAGGACTATTCACCCCTCCACTTT. J is TRBJ1-6 and V is TRBV18, with a tentative D call TRBD1 (6 bases). Between the trimmed V and J ends, which lost 3 bases and 8 bases, there was a span of 11 bases. The CDR3 loop spans 14 amino acids. In germline, CDR1 is KGHSH, CDR2 LQKENI.

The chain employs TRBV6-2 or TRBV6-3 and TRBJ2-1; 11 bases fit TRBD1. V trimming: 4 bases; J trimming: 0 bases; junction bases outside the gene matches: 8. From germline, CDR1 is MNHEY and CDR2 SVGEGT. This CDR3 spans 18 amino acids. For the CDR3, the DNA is TGTGCCAGCAGTTCCGGGACAGGGGGTCACTACTCCTACAATGAGCAGTTCTTC. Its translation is CASSSGTGGHYSYNEQFF.

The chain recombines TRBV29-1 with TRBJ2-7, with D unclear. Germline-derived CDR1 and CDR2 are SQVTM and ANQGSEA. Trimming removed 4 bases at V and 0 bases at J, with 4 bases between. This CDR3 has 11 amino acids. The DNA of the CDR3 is TGCAGCGTTGCCGTCTCCTACGAGCAGTACTTC. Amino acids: CSVAVSYEQYF.

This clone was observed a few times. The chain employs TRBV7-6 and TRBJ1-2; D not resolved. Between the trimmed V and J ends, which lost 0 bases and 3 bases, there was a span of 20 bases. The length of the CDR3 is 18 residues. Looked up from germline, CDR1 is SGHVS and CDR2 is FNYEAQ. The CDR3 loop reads CASSLAVGAPEYDYGYTF. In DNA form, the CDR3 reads TGTGCCAGCAGCTTAGCAGTCGGAGCGCCCGAGTATGACTATGGCTACACCTTC.

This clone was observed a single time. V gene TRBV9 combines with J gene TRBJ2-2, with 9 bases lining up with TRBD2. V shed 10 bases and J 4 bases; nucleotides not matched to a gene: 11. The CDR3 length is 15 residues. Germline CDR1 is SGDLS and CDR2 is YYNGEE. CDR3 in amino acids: CARAGGALGTGELFF. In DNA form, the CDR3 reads TGTGCCCGCGCGGGGGGGGCCTTGGGCACCGGGGAGCTGTTTTTT. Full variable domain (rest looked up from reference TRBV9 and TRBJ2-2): DSGVTQTPKHLITATGQRVTLRCSPRSGDLSVYWYQQSLDQGLQFLIQYYNGEERAKGNILERFSAQQFPDLHSELNLSSLELGDSALYFCARAGGALGTGELFFGEGSRLTVL.

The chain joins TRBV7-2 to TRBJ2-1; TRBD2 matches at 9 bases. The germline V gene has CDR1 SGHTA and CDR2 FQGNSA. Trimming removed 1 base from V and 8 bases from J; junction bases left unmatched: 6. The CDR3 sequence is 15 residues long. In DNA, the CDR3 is TGTGCCAGCAGCTTAGTTAGCGGGGGCAGGGATGAGCAGTTCTTC. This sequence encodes CASSLVSGGRDEQFF.

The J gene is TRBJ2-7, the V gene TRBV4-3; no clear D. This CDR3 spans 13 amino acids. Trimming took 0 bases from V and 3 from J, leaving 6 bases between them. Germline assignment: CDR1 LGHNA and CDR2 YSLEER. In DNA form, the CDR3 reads TGCGCCAGCAGCCAAGACGTTCGCTACGAGCAGTACTTC. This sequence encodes CASSQDVRYEQYF.

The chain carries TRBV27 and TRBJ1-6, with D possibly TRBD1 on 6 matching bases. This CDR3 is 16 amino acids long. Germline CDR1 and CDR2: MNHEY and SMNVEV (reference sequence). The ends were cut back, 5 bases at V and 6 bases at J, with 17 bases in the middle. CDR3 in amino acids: CASSHHLTGINSPLHF. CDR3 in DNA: TGTGCCAGCAGTCACCATTTGACAGGAATTAATTCACCCCTCCACTTT.

The CDR3 loop reads CAWSVAGGGNQPQHF. CDR3 nucleotide sequence: TGTGCCTGGAGTGTTGCGGGAGGCGGCAATCAGCCCCAGCATTTT. The chain uses TRBV30 and TRBJ1-5; D gene uncertain. The V end was cut by 0 bases, the J end by 2 bases, with 11 bases between. Germline loops: CDR1 GTSNPN, CDR2 SVGIG (reference sequence). This CDR3 contains 15 residues.

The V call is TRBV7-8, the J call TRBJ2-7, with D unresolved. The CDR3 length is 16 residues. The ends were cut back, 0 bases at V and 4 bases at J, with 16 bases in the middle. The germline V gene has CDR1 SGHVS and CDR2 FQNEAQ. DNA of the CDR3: TGTGCCAGCAGCTTAGCGCGATTACTCGGGTCGTACGAGCAGTACTTC. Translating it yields CASSLARLLGSYEQYF.

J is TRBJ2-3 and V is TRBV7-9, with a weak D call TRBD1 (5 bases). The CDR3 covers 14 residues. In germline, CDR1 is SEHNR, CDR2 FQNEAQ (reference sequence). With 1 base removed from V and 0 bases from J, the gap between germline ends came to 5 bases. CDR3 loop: CASSLEGSTDTQYF. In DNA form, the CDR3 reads TGTGCCAGCAGCTTAGAGGGGAGCACAGATACGCAGTATTTT.

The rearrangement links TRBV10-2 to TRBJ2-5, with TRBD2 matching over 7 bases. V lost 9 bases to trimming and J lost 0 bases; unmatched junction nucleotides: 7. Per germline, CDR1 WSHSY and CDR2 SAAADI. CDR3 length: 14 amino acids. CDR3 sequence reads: CARCLAVYQETQYF. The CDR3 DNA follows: TGCGCCAGGTGTCTAGCGGTGTACCAAGAGACCCAGTACTTC.

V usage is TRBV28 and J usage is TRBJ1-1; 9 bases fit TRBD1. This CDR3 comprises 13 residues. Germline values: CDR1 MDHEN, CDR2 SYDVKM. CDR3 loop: CASQGQGNTEAFF. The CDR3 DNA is TGTGCTAGCCAGGGACAGGGGAACACTGAAGCTTTCTTT.

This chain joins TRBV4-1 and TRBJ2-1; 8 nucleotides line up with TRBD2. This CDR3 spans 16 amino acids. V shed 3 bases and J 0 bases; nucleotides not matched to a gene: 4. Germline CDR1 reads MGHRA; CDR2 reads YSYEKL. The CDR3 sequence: CASSHGGGFSYNEQFF. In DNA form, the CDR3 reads TGCGCCAGCAGCCACGGGGGGGGTTTCTCCTACAATGAGCAGTTCTTC.

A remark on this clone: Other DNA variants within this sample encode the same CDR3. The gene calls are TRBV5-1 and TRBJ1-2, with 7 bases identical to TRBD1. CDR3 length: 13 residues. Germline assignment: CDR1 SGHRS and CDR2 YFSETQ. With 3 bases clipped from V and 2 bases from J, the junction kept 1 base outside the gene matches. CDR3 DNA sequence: TGCGCCAGCAGCTCGGGACAGAACTATGGCTACACCTTC. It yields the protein CASSSGQNYGYTF.

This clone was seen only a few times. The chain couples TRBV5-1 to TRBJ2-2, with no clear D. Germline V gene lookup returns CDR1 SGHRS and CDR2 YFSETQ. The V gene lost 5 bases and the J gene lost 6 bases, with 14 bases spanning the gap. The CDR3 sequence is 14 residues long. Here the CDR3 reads CASRTQQRAGELFF. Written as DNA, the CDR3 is TGCGCCAGCAGAACCCAGCAACGGGCCGGGGAGCTGTTTTTT. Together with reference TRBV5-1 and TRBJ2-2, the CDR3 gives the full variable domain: KAGVTQTPRYLIKTRGQQVTLSCSPISGHRSVSWYQQTPGQGLQFLFEYFSETQRNKGNFPGRFSGRQFSNSRSEMNVSTLELGDSALYLCASRTQQRAGELFFGEGSRLTVL.